Sequencing of this T cell receptor beta chain was carried out in a study of CD8+ T cells in alopecia areata. The wider study: Treated patients swallowed 5 to 10 mg of oral tofacitinib twice daily.

RNA extraction and reverse transcription yielded cDNA as sequencing template. Measured with immunoSEQ multiplex PCR; TCRdb has only the in-frame clones, and not every one. The sample has 80,000 to 100,000 clones; about 40% are singletons. Specified treatment: oral pan-JAK inhibitor, 5-10 mg twice daily. As part of sample collection, lesional scalp punch biopsies and peripheral blood were taken from alopecia areata patients. V lost 6 bases and J 3 bases, leaving 14 bases between the germline ends. CDR3 length: 14 amino acids. The germline V gene encodes CDR1 SEHNR and CDR2 FQNEAQ (reference sequence). The sequence was obtained from a human donor with alopecia areata. The source material was CD8+ T cells sorted from blood, sampled at week 24, from a patient treated with tofacitinib. V usage is TRBV7-9 and J usage is TRBJ1-1, with no clear D. The CDR3 region is CASRFPGWDTEAFF. The CDR3 coding sequence is TGTGCCAGCAGGTTTCCGGGGTGGGACACTGAAGCTTTCTTT.